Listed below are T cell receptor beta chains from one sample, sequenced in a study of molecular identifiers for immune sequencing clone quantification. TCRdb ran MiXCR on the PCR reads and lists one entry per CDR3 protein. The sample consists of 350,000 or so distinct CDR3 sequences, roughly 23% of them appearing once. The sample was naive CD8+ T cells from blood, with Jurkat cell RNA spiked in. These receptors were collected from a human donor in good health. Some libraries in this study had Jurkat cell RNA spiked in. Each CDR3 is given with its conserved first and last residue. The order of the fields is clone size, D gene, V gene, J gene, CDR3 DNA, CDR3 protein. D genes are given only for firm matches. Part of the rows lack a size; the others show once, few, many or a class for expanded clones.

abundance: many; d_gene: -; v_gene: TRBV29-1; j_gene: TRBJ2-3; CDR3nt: TGCAGCGTTCGTGGCGGAACGAAGATTGGCTCGCAGTATTTT; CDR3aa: CSVRGGTKIGSQYF
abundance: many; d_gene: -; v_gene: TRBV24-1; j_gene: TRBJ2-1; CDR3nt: TGTGCCACCAGCAGTACTAGCTACAATGAGCAGTTCTTC; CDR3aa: CATSSTSYNEQFF
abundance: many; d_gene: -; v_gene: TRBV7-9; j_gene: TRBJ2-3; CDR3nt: TGTGCCAGCAGCCCCCGAGATCAGGTCGGCACAGATACGCAGTATTTT; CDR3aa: CASSPRDQVGTDTQYF
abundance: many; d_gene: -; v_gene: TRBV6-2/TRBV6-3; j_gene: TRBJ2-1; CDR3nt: TGTGCCAGTAGGGGGGATTACAATGAGCAGTTCTTC; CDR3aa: CASRGDYNEQFF
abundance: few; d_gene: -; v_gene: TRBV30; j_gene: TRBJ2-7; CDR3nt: TGTGCCTGGAGTACTGCAAGCTCCTACGAGCAGTACTTC; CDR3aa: CAWSTASSYEQYF
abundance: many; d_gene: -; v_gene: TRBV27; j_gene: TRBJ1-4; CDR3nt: TGTGCCAGCAGTTTGGGGAGGATGGGTGAAAAACTGTTTTTT; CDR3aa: CASSLGRMGEKLFF
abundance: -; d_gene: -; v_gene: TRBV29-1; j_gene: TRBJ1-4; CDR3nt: TGCGGCGTTGAGGTCCGAGGCTGGGGGGGTGAAAAACTGTTTTTT; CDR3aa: CGVEVRGWGGEKLFF
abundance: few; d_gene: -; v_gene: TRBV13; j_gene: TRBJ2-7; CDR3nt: TGTGCCAGCAGCTTACAGGGTGACGAGCAGTACTTC; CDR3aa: CASSLQGDEQYF
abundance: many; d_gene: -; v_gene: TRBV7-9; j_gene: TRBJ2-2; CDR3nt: TGTGCCCACCCGAGGGAAGCGTGGGTGGGAGTGACCGGGGAGCTGTTTTTT; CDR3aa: CAHPREAWVGVTGELFF
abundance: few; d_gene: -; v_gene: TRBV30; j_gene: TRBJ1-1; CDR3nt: TGTGCCTGGGGGGGACCTGAAGCTTTCTTT; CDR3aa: CAWGGPEAFF
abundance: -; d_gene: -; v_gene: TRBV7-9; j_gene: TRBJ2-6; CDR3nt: TGTGCCAGCAGCCCCCCCCTGACTAGCTCTGGGGCCAACGTCCTGACTTTC; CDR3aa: CASSPPLTSSGANVLTF
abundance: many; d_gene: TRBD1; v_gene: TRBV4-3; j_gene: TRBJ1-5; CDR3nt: TGCGCCAGCAGCCCGGTGGCAGGGGGCCGGAGCAATCAGCCCCAGCATTTT; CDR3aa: CASSPVAGGRSNQPQHF
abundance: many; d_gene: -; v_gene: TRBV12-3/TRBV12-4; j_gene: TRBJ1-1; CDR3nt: TGTGCCAGCAGTTATGGCAGACCTGAGGCTTTCTTT; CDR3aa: CASSYGRPEAFF
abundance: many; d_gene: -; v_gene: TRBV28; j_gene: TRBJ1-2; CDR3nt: TGTGCCAGCAGGCCGGAGTTGCACTATGGCTACACCTTC; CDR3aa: CASRPELHYGYTF
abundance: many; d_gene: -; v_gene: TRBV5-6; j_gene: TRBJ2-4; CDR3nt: TGTGCCAGCAGCTTAACTTTTTCAGGGGCCAAAAACATTCAGTACTTC; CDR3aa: CASSLTFSGAKNIQYF
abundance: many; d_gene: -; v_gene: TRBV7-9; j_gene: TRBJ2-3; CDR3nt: TGTGCCAGCAGCGCACCCGCGGACACGGCGCAGTATTTT; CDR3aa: CASSAPADTAQYF
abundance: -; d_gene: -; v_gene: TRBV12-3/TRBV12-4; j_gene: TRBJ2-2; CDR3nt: TGTGCCAGCAGTTTGTTCGGGGGCGGGAACACCGGGGAGCTGTTTTTT; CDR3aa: CASSLFGGGNTGELFF
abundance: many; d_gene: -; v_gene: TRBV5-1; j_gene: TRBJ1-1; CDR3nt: TGCGCCAGCAGCTTGGACGGGGGTGAATCTGAAGCTTTCTTT; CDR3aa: CASSLDGGESEAFF
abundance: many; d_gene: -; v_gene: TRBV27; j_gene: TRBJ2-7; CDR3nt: TGTGCCAGCAGTCCTCAGCCGACTAGCTCCTACGAGCAGTACTTC; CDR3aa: CASSPQPTSSYEQYF
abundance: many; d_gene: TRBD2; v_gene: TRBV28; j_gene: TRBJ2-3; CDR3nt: TGTGCCAGCAGTTTGCTAGCGGGGGAGATAGATACGCAGTATTTT; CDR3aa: CASSLLAGEIDTQYF
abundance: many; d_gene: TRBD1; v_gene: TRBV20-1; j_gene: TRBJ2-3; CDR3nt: TGCAGTGCTAGAGACGACAGGGACCTCACAGATACGCAGTATTTT; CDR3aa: CSARDDRDLTDTQYF
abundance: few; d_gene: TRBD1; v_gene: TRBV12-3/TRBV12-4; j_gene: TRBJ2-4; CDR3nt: TGTGCCAGCAGATCCGGGACAGGGGACATTCAGTACTTC; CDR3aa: CASRSGTGDIQYF
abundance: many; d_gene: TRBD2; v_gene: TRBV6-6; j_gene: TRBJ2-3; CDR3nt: TGTGCCAGCAGCCGGCAGCGGGGTTGGGATACGCAGTATTTT; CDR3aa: CASSRQRGWDTQYF
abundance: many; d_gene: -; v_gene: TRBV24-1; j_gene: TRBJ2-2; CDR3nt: TGTGCCACCAGTGATTCCGACGGGGAGCTGTTTTTT; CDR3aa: CATSDSDGELFF
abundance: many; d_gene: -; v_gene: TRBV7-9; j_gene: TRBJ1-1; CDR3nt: TGTGCCAGCAGCTTAGCGCAGGGGTCGAACACTGAAGCTTTCTTT; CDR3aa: CASSLAQGSNTEAFF
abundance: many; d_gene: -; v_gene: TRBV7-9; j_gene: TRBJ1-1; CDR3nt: TGTGCCAGCAGCTTGAGGGAGGACACTGAAGCTTTCTTT; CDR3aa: CASSLREDTEAFF
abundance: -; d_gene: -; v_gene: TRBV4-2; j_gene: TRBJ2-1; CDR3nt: TGTGCCAGCAGCCAAGAAGGGCAAGGACCGAGCTACAATGAGCAGTTCTTC; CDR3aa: CASSQEGQGPSYNEQFF
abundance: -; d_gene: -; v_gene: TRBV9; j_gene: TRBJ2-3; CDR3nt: TGTGCCAGCAGCGTAGAGGTCCAGGGGCTAGGCACAGATACGCAGTATTTT; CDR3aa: CASSVEVQGLGTDTQYF
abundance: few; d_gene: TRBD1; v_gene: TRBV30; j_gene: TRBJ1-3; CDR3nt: TGTGCCTGGACCACAGGGGTAGCTGGAAACACCATATATTTT; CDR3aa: CAWTTGVAGNTIYF
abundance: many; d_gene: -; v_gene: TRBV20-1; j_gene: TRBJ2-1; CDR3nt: TGCAGTGCTAGCGTTACTAGTAGTGTTGGGAGTGAGCAGTTCTTC; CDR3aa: CSASVTSSVGSEQFF
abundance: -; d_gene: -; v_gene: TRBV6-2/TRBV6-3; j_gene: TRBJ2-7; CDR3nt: TGTGCCAGCAGTTACCCCCCGGGCAGTTCCTACGAGCAGTACTTC; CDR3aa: CASSYPPGSSYEQYF
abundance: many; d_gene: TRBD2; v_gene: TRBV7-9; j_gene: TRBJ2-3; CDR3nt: TGTGCCAGCAGCTGGACTAGCGGGAGGGCCGTCGATACGCAGTATTTT; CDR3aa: CASSWTSGRAVDTQYF
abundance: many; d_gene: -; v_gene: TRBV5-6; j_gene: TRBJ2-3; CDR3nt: TGTGCCAGCAGCCCTAAATGGACCGATACGCAGTATTTT; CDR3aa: CASSPKWTDTQYF
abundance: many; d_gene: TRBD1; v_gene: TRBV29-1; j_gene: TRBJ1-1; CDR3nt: TGCAGCGTATCAGGGGGCTTAAGCACTGAAGCTTTCTTT; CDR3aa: CSVSGGLSTEAFF
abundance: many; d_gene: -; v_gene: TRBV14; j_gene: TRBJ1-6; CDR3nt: TGTGCCAGCAGCCAAACCAGGGCTATGAATTCACCCCTCCACTTT; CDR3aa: CASSQTRAMNSPLHF
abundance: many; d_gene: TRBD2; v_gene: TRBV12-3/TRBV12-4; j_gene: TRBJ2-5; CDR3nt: TGTGCCAGCAGTTTGCTACTAGCGGACCAAGAGACCCAGTACTTC; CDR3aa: CASSLLLADQETQYF
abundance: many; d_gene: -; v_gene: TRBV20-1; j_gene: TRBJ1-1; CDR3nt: TGCAGTGCTAAATTAATTACTGAAGCTTTCTTT; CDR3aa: CSAKLITEAFF
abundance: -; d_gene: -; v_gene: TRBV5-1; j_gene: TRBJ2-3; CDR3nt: TGCGCCAGCAGCTTGGCTTGGGAAAGGGGCACAGATACGCAGTATTTT; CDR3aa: CASSLAWERGTDTQYF
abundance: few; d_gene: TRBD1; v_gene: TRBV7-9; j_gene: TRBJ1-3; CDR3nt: TGTGCCAGCAGCTTTCATAAACAGGGGCCTGGAAACACCATATATTTT; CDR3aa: CASSFHKQGPGNTIYF
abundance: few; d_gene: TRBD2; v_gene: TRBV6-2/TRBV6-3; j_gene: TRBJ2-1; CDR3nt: TGTGCCAGCAGTTACTCGATCGTAGCGGGAGTCTACAATGAGCAGTTCTTC; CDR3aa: CASSYSIVAGVYNEQFF
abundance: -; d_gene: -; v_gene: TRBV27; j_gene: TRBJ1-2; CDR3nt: TGTGCCAGCAGTCTAGGGGGGGGCGGAGGCTACACCTTC; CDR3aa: CASSLGGGGGYTF
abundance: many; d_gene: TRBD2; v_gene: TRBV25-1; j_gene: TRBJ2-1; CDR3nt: TGTGCCAGCAGTGGGGCTAGCGGGACCTACAATGAGCAGTTCTTC; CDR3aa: CASSGASGTYNEQFF
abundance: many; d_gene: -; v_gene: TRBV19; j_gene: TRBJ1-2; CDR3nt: TGTGCCAGTAGTAGGTGGGGAGACTATGGCTACACCTTC; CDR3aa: CASSRWGDYGYTF
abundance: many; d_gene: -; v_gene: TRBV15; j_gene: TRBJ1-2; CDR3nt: TGTGCCACCAGCAGAGATGAAGGGCAGAACTATGGCTACACCTTC; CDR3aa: CATSRDEGQNYGYTF
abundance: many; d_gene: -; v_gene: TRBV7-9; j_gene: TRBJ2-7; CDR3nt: TGTGCCAGCAGCTTAGCGTACAATAACCACTACGAGCAGTACTTC; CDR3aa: CASSLAYNNHYEQYF
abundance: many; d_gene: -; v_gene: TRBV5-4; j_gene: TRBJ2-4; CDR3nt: TGTGCCAGCAGCGGGCCCCCCAAAAACATTCAGTACTTC; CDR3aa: CASSGPPKNIQYF
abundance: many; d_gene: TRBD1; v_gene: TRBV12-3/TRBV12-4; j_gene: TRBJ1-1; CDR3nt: TGTGCCAGCAGACGCCCGGGACAGGTGAACACTGAAGCTTTCTTT; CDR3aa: CASRRPGQVNTEAFF